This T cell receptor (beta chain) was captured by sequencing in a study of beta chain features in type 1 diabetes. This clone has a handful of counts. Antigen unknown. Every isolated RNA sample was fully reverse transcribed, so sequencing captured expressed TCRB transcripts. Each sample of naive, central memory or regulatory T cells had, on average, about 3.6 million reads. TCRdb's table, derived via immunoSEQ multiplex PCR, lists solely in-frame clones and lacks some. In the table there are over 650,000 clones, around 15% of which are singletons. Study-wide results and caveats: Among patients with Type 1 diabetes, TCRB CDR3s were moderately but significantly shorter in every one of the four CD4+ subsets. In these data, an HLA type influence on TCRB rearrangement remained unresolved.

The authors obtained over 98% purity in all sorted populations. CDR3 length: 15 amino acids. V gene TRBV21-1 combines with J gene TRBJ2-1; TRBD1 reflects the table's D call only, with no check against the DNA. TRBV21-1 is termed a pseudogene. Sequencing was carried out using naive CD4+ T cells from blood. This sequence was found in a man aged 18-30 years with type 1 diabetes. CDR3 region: CASRVGRVDYNEQFF. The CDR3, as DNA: TGTGCCAGCAGGGTTGGCAGGGTGGACTACAATGAGCAGTTCTTC.